The 32 T cell receptor beta chains below come from one sample, sequenced in a study of blood T cell repertoires in COVID-19. The repertoire was sequenced with immunoSEQ multiplex PCR; TCRdb's copy has only in-frame clones and lacks some. The sample holds about 160,000 clones; approximately 85% are singletons and the top ten take approximately 1.1%. The sample comprised peripheral blood. The receptors were gathered from a man in his fifties or sixties who had recovered from COVID-19.

The chain couples TRBV12-5 to TRBJ2-1, with 11 bases matching TRBD2. CDR3 length: 14 residues. V was clipped by 4 bases and J by 6 bases; unmatched bases: 2. Germline CDR1 and CDR2: LGHNT and FRNRAP. The CDR3 DNA is TGTGCTAGTGGTTCCGGGACTAGCGGCAATGAGCAGTTCTTC. As protein: CASGSGTSGNEQFF.

The chain uses TRBV19 and TRBJ2-4; 8 positions agree with TRBD2. The CDR3 spans 14 residues. The V gene's germline CDR1 is LNHDA and CDR2 SQIVND (reference sequence). The junction had 7 bases not matched to a gene; V was cut back by 5 bases and J by 7 bases. The chain's CDR3 is CASSAGPGGNIQYF. For the CDR3, the DNA is TGTGCCAGTAGTGCCGGGCCGGGGGGGAACATTCAGTACTTC. The variable domain in full, with the rest retrieved from reference TRBV19 and TRBJ2-4, is DGGITQSPKYLFRKEGQNVTLSCEQNLNHDAMYWYRQDPGQGLRLIYYSQIVNDFQKGDIAEGYSVSREKKESFPLTVTSAQKNPTAFYLCASSAGPGGNIQYFGAGTRLSVL.

The CDR3 protein is CASSLGFGQGPNEQFF. The CDR3 DNA reads TGTGCCAGCAGCTTAGGATTTGGACAGGGGCCTAATGAGCAGTTCTTC. The chain links TRBV7-3 to TRBJ2-1; 9 nucleotides match TRBD1. The J segment lost 7 bases and the V segment lost 2 bases, leaving 9 bases of the junction unmatched. The CDR3 runs 16 residues. CDR1 is SGHTA and CDR2 is FQGTGA in the germline V gene.

This sequence joins TRBV4-1 and TRBJ1-4; 7 bases line up with TRBD1. The CDR3 is made up of 15 amino acids. Unmatched junction bases numbered 6, after V lost 0 bases and J lost 8 bases. Germline V gene data show CDR1 as MGHRA and CDR2 as YSYEKL. The CDR3 loop reads CASSQDGDSREKLFF. The CDR3 bases are TGCGCCAGCAGCCAAGATGGGGACAGTCGGGAAAAACTGTTTTTT.

The chain joins TRBV6-5 to TRBJ2-7; 7 bases line up with TRBD1. The V gene end was trimmed by 5 bases and the J gene end by 2 bases; junction bases not matched to a gene: 6. The CDR3 is made up of 14 amino acids. Germline V gene sequence: CDR1 MNHEY, CDR2 SVGAGI. The CDR3 sequence: CASSQRDRTYEQYF. The CDR3 DNA reads as TGTGCCAGCAGTCAAAGGGACAGAACCTACGAGCAGTACTTC.

This clone appeared once. The genes are TRBV4-3 and TRBJ1-6, with TRBD1 identical over 9 bases. The CDR3 spans 16 residues. In germline, CDR1 is LGHNA, CDR2 YSLEER. V trimming: 0 bases; J trimming: 11 bases; junction bases outside the gene matches: 8. The CDR3 protein is CASSQDYRGRLAPLHF. In DNA, the CDR3 is TGCGCCAGCAGCCAAGATTACAGGGGGCGTTTGGCACCCCTCCACTTT.

This chain uses TRBV21-1 with TRBJ1-5; the table's D call, TRBD1, has no DNA check behind it. TRBV21-1 has pseudogene status. The CDR3 covers 18 residues. CDR3 loop: CASSKASGGRGLNQPQHF. The CDR3 DNA follows: TGTGCCAGCAGCAAGGCGTCAGGGGGAAGGGGGCTCAATCAGCCCCAGCATTTT.

CDR3 sequence (DNA): TGTGCCAGTAGTATAGCTCCACGACAGATGAACACTGAAGCTTTCTTT. Its protein product is CASSIAPRQMNTEAFF. The chain links TRBV19 to TRBJ1-1; a weak D match, TRBD1 (5 bases). Germline V gene sequence: CDR1 LNHDA, CDR2 SQIVND (reference sequence). This CDR3 region has 16 residues. V lost 1 base and J lost 0, with 12 bases in between. Full variable domain (rest looked up from reference TRBV19 and TRBJ1-1): DGGITQSPKYLFRKEGQNVTLSCEQNLNHDAMYWYRQDPGQGLRLIYYSQIVNDFQKGDIAEGYSVSREKKESFPLTVTSAQKNPTAFYLCASSIAPRQMNTEAFFGQGTRLTVV.

The chain has TRBV3-1 (or the pseudogene TRBV3-2) and TRBJ1-1, with a weak D call TRBD1 (5 bases). V lost 1 base to trimming and J lost 8 bases, with 11 bases between them. The CDR3 covers 13 residues. CDR1 and CDR2 from the germline V gene are LGHDT and YNNKEL (reference sequence). The CDR3 DNA is TGTGCCAGCAGCCAAGGAGGCCAGGGCGAAGCTTTCTTT. Its translation is CASSQGGQGEAFF.

Ten or more counts support this clone. V is TRBV30 and J is TRBJ1-5, with 9 bases aligning to TRBD1. The CDR3 extends over 15 amino acids. Germline V gene sequence: CDR1 GTSNPN, CDR2 SVGIG (reference sequence). V lost 2 bases to trimming and J lost 7 bases; unmatched junction nucleotides: 9. The CDR3: CAWSRLAQGAQPQHF. The CDR3 DNA follows: TGTGCCTGGAGTCGATTAGCACAGGGGGCACAGCCCCAGCATTTT.

The chain is built from TRBV19 and TRBJ1-1; no clear D. The CDR3 is 14 amino acids. Trimming removed 6 bases from V and 0 bases from J, with 11 bases in between. Germline assignment: CDR1 LNHDA and CDR2 SQIVND (reference sequence). CDR3 DNA: TGTGCCAGTAGCGAGCTCCTTATGAACACTGAAGCTTTCTTT. This encodes CASSELLMNTEAFF.

This clone has a single count. This rearrangement joins TRBV3-1 (or the pseudogene TRBV3-2) to TRBJ1-2, with 12 bases aligning to TRBD1. The germline gives CDR1 LGHDT, CDR2 YNNKEL (reference sequence). With 3 bases clipped from V and 8 bases from J, the junction kept 10 bases outside the gene matches. The CDR3 runs 16 residues. This CDR3 is CASSQGQGATGGGYTF. The CDR3 DNA follows: TGTGCCAGCAGCCAGGGACAGGGGGCGACGGGGGGCGGCTACACCTTC.

This rearrangement joins TRBV6-1 to TRBJ1-5; 7 bases are a match to TRBD1. The CDR3 covers 15 residues. CDR1 is MNHNS, CDR2 SASEGT, per germline. Unmatched junction bases numbered 4, after V lost 2 bases and J lost 3 bases. The CDR3 DNA reads as TGTGCCAGCAGTGAACACGACAGGGCCAATCAGCCCCAGCATTTT. Translating gives CASSEHDRANQPQHF.

The chain is built from TRBV5-6 and TRBJ2-3; D is undetermined. Trimming left V 4 bases short and J 3 bases short, with 6 bases between. The CDR3 contains 12 residues. Germline loops: CDR1 SGHDT, CDR2 YYEEEE. The CDR3 bases are TGTGCCAGCAGCCAGGTTACAGATACGCAGTATTTT. This sequence encodes CASSQVTDTQYF.

The chain links TRBV20-1 to TRBJ2-1; TRBD2 matches 7 bases. This CDR3 is built from 16 residues. The V segment lost 3 bases and the J segment 2 bases; nucleotides outside the gene matches: 10. Germline V gene sequence: CDR1 DFQATT, CDR2 SNEGSKA (reference sequence). The CDR3 bases are TGCAGTGCTAGTGGGTCGAGCGGGGAAACCTACAATGAGCAGTTCTTC. This encodes CSASGSSGETYNEQFF.

The chain couples TRBV2 to TRBJ1-2; 8 bases align to TRBD1. The V gene end was trimmed by 8 bases and the J gene end by 8 bases; junction bases not matched to a gene: 16. CDR1 and CDR2 from the germline V gene are SNHLY and FYNNEI. The CDR3 loop spans 15 amino acids. In DNA form, the CDR3 reads TGTGCCAGCCTACCGACAGGGGCTCTATTGGGCGGCTACACCTTC. Amino acid sequence: CASLPTGALLGGYTF.

V and J are TRBV18 and TRBJ1-2; 9 bases line up with TRBD1. The CDR3 consists of 16 residues. The V gene end was trimmed by 3 bases and the J gene end by 1 base; junction bases not matched to a gene: 6. Looked up from germline, CDR1 is KGHSH and CDR2 is LQKENI. In nucleotides, the CDR3 is TGTGCCAGCTCACCTCAGGGACAGGGAAATAACTATGGCTACACCTTC. It yields the protein CASSPQGQGNNYGYTF. The complete variable domain, with remaining parts taken from reference TRBV18 and TRBJ1-2, reads NAGVMQNPRHLVRRRGQEARLRCSPMKGHSHVYWYRQLPEEGLKFMVYLQKENIIDESGMPKERFSAEFPKEGPSILRIQQVVRGDSAAYFCASSPQGQGNNYGYTFGSGTRLTVV.

The J gene is TRBJ1-1, the V gene TRBV18; 10 bases align to TRBD1. Germline V gene sequence: CDR1 KGHSH, CDR2 LQKENI. The CDR3 totals 16 residues. Trimming at V came to 0 bases and at J to 2 bases, leaving 3 bases not matched to a gene. CDR3 in DNA: TGTGCCAGCTCACCACCGACAGGGGGCCTTAACACTGAAGCTTTCTTT. Its translation: CASSPPTGGLNTEAFF.

This chain connects TRBV24-1 to TRBJ2-6; D is unresolved. The germline V gene encodes CDR1 KGHDR and CDR2 SFDVKD. The length of the CDR3 is 15 residues. Trimming shortened V by 3 bases and J by 2 bases, and 7 bases separated the two germline ends. The CDR3 bases are TGTGCCACCAGTGATGGTGCGACTGGGGCCAACGTCCTGACTTTC. The encoded protein is CATSDGATGANVLTF.

The rearrangement uses TRBV19 and TRBJ1-1; no definite D call. Germline lookup yields CDR1 LNHDA and CDR2 SQIVND (reference sequence). The CDR3 is 14 residues long. Trimming removed 1 base from V and 10 bases from J, with 16 bases in between. CDR3 bases: TGTGCCAGTAGTATAGCCCGCGGATTGATGGGAGCTTTCTTT. It yields the protein CASSIARGLMGAFF.

This clone turned up a few times. The rearrangement uses TRBV4-3 and TRBJ2-1, with 9 nucleotides matching TRBD1. V was pared by 0 bases and J by 3 bases, with 12 bases of the junction left unmatched. From germline, CDR1 is LGHNA and CDR2 YSLEER. The CDR3 spans 19 residues. CDR3 coding DNA: TGCGCCAGCAGCCAAGACTCCCCCGGGACAGGGTCCTACTACAATGAGCAGTTCTTC. It translates to CASSQDSPGTGSYYNEQFF.

This clone was seen a handful of times. This chain links TRBV18 with TRBJ2-3; 11 nucleotides align to TRBD2. Trimming took 1 base from V and 1 from J; bases not matched to a gene: 1. The CDR3 length is 16 residues. Looked up from germline, CDR1 is KGHSH and CDR2 is LQKENI. The CDR3 coding sequence is TGTGCCAGCTCACCACAACTAGCGGGGGGCACAGATACGCAGTATTTT. It codes for CASSPQLAGGTDTQYF.

The chain carries TRBV7-9 and TRBJ2-5, with 7 positions matching TRBD2. With V trimmed by 0 bases and J by 3 bases, 4 bases remained unmatched. Germline CDR1 and CDR2: SEHNR and FQNEAQ (reference sequence). The CDR3 sequence is 15 residues long. The CDR3 DNA sequence: TGTGCCAGCAGCTTAGCGGGACGGGGGGAAGAGACCCAGTACTTC. Translated, it gives CASSLAGRGEETQYF.

The DNA for the CDR3 is TGTGCCAGCAGTTCCACAGGGTACGAGCAGTACTTC. Its translation is CASSSTGYEQYF. This chain connects TRBV6-2 or TRBV6-3 to TRBJ2-7, with D maybe TRBD1 (6 bases). V lost 4 bases and J lost 4, with 8 bases in between. The CDR3 is 12 amino acids. The germline gives CDR1 MNHEY, CDR2 SVGEGT.

This clone was counted a single time. An end of the junction does not agree with germline; a read error may underlie this. The chain recombines TRBV5-4 with TRBJ1-3; TRBD1 matches 7 bases. The CDR3 totals 15 residues. Germline CDR1 SGHNT, CDR2 YYREEE (reference sequence). The CDR3 nucleotides read TGTGCCAGCAGCCGGGACAGCCCCTCTGTAAACACCATATATTTT. Protein: CASSRDSPSVNTIYF.

The chain has TRBV5-1 and TRBJ1-5; D may be TRBD1 (6 bases). Germline values: CDR1 SGHRS, CDR2 YFSETQ. Between the trimmed V and J ends, which lost 0 bases and 5 bases, there was a span of 12 bases. The CDR3 covers 15 residues. The CDR3 region has the DNA TGCGCCAGCAGCTTGGTGGCAGGGGTTGATCAGCCCCAGCATTTT. Protein sequence: CASSLVAGVDQPQHF.

Only one count was recorded for this clone. V gene TRBV29-1 combines with J gene TRBJ2-3, with 7 bases identical to TRBD2. V lost 1 base and J lost 2; bases outside the gene matches: 15. This CDR3 contains 18 residues. Germline CDR1 is SQVTM and CDR2 is ANQGSEA. CDR3 amino acids: CSVEVYASGLGATDTQYF. CDR3 in DNA: TGCAGCGTTGAAGTTTACGCTAGCGGTCTCGGCGCCACAGATACGCAGTATTTT.

The rearrangement links TRBV6-5 to TRBJ2-5; 10 bases agree with TRBD2. The CDR3 consists of 15 residues. Per the germline V gene, CDR1 is MNHEY and CDR2 is SVGAGI. Unmatched junction bases numbered 9, after V lost 6 bases and J lost 5 bases. This CDR3 is CASRSGGADTETQYF. DNA for the CDR3: TGTGCCAGCAGGAGCGGGGGGGCCGATACGGAGACCCAGTACTTC.

The chain joins TRBV19 to TRBJ1-5; D is uncertain. Germline V gene data show CDR1 as LNHDA and CDR2 as SQIVND (reference sequence). The germline V and J ends were trimmed by 6 bases and 6 bases, with 15 bases remaining between them. The CDR3 consists of 14 residues. Here the CDR3 DNA reads TGTGCCAGTAGAGACGGGGAGCGGGGTCAGCCCCAGCATTTT. This gives the protein CASRDGERGQPQHF.

There are a few counts of this clone. The CDR3 region is CASSPGEAVYQETQYF. The CDR3 DNA reads as TGTGCCAGCAGTCCGGGGGAGGCGGTGTACCAAGAGACCCAGTACTTC. V and J are TRBV7-9 and TRBJ2-5, with D perhaps TRBD2 (6 bases). Trimming removed 6 bases at V and 0 bases at J, with 17 bases between. Per the germline V gene, CDR1 is SEHNR and CDR2 is FQNEAQ (reference sequence). This CDR3 region has 16 residues.

V is TRBV6-2 or TRBV6-3 and J is TRBJ2-1; weak D call: TRBD2 (5 bases). With 5 bases removed from V and 0 bases from J, the gap between germline ends came to 11 bases. The germline V gene has CDR1 MNHEY and CDR2 SVGEGT. CDR3 size: 15 residues. The CDR3 loop is CASSLASSSYNEQFF. The CDR3 DNA reads as TGTGCCAGCAGTCTAGCAAGTAGCTCCTACAATGAGCAGTTCTTC.

The chain joins TRBV5-8 to TRBJ2-1; D might be TRBD2 (6 bases). V shed 1 base and J shed 10 bases, with 9 bases lying between them. Per the germline V gene, CDR1 is SGHTS and CDR2 is YDEGEE. This CDR3 spans 12 amino acids. CDR3 DNA sequence: TGTGCCAGCAGCTTGTTGGGGGGAGAGCAGTTCTTC. Amino acids: CASSLLGGEQFF.